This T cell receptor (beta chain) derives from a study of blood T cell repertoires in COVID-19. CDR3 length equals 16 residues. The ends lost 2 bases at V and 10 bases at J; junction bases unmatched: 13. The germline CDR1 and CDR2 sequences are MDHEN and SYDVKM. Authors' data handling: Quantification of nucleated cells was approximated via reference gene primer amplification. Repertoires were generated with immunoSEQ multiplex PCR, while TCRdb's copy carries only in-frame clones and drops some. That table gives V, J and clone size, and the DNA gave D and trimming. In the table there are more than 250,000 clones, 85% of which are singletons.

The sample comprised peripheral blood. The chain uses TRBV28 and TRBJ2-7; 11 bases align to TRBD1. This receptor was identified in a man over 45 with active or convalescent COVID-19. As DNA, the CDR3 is TGTGCCAGCAGTTTAGGGGGACAGGGGGTAATGGAGGTACAGTACTTC. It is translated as CASSLGGQGVMEVQYF.